Shown below are 2 T cell receptor beta chains from a single sample sequenced in a study of response to subunit inactivated influenza vaccine. TCRdb redid the calling of the RT-PCR reads with MiXCR, one entry per CDR3 protein. The repertoire includes roughly 500,000 distinct CDR3 sequences, about 25% of them detected once, and less than 2.5% sits in the top ten. The input for sequencing was CD4+ T cells sorted from PBMCs, taken 5 to 6 days after vaccination. All receptors derive from a man over 45 who received an inactivated influenza vaccine.

This clonotype occurred a few times. This chain joins TRBV28 and TRBJ2-1, with 7 nucleotides matching TRBD2. Trimming took 4 bases from V and 3 from J; bases not matched to a gene: 3. Germline V gene sequence: CDR1 MDHEN, CDR2 SYDVKM. There are 14 residues in the CDR3. CDR3: CASSSRGGYNEQFF. CDR3 coding DNA: TGTGCCAGCAGTTCCCGCGGGGGCTACAATGAGCAGTTCTTC.

This clonotype came up many times. This chain links TRBV12-3 or TRBV12-4 with TRBJ2-5; either TRBD1 or TRBD2 may supply D (5 bases each). This CDR3 is built from 17 residues. The germline V and J ends were trimmed by 4 bases and 0 bases, with 18 bases remaining between them. The CDR3 region is CASSWGWMSLDQETQYF. In DNA, the CDR3 is TGTGCCAGCAGTTGGGGGTGGATGAGTTTGGACCAAGAGACCCAGTACTTC.